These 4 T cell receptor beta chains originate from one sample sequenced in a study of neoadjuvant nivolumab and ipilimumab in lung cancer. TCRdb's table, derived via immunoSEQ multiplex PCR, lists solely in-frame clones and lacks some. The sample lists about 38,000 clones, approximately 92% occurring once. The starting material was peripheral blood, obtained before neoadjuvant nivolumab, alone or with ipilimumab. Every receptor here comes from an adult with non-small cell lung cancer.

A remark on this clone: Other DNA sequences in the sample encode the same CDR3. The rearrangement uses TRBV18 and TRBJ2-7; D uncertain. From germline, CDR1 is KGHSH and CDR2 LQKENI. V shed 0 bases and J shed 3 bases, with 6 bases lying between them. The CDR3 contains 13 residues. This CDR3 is CASSPPSSYEQYF. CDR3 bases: TGTGCCAGCTCACCACCATCCAGCTACGAGCAGTACTTC. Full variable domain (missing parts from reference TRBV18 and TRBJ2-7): NAGVMQNPRHLVRRRGQEARLRCSPMKGHSHVYWYRQLPEEGLKFMVYLQKENIIDESGMPKERFSAEFPKEGPSILRIQQVVRGDSAAYFCASSPPSSYEQYFGPGTRLTVT.

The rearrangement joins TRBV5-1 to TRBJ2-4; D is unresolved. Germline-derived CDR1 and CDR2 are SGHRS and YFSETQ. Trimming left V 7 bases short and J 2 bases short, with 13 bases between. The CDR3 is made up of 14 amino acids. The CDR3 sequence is CASGSRPSKNIQYF. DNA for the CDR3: TGCGCCAGCGGTAGTCGGCCGTCCAAAAACATTCAGTACTTC.

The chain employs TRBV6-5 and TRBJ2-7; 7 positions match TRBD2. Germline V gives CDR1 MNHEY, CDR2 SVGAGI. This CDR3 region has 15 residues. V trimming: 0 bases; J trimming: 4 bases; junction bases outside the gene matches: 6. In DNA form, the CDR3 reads TGTGCCAGCAGTTACTCAGTGTGGGAGGGTTACGAGCAGTACTTC. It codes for CASSYSVWEGYEQYF.

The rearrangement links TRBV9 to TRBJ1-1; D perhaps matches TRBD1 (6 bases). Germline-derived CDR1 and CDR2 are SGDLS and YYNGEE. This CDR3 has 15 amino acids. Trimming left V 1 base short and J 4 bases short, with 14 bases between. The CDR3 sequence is CASSVLGGRGTEAFF. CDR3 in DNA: TGTGCCAGCAGCGTACTGGGGGGCAGGGGCACTGAAGCTTTCTTT.